What follows is one TCR beta chain and its context. These data originate in a study of OX40 agonist ivuxolimab in advanced cancers. Overall study: Each patient was given ivuxolimab into a vein every 2 weeks, at 0.01 to 10 mg/kg.

The CDR3 consists of 15 residues. CDR1 is SGHVS and CDR2 is FQNEAQ in the germline V gene. Trimming removed 1 base from V and 1 base from J, with 8 bases in between. The assay was immunoSEQ multiplex PCR, and TCRdb's table has in-frame clones only and misses some. The table includes about 71,000 clones, roughly 93% detected once. This specimen was CD4+ or CD8+ T cells sorted from blood, taken in a trial of the OX40 agonist ivuxolimab. The chain carries TRBV7-8 and TRBJ1-5; D is undetermined. This receptor was taken from an adult with an advanced solid tumor such as melanoma, head and neck, liver or kidney cancer. In DNA, the CDR3 is TGTGCCAGCAGCTTAGAGGTGGGGAGCAATCAGCCCCAGCATTTT. It is translated as CASSLEVGSNQPQHF.